This T cell receptor beta chain appears in the sequencing data of a study of CD8 T cells in ankylosing spondylitis. Study outcomes and limitations: Roughly 8 highly homologous variants made up a TCR beta motif that seemed to typify ankylosing spondylitis blood. Certain motif variants had earlier appeared in reactive arthritis synovial fluid and blood. From matched ankylosing spondylitis synovial fluid, disease-linked clones were reportedly recovered at significantly enriched levels.

TCRdb recomputed calls from the 5' RACE reads with MiXCR, one row per CDR3 protein. This table holds just under 350,000 distinct CDR3 sequences, 14% to 15% found once. This clonotype was counted between two and nine times. The antigen is unknown. Material for sequencing was blood, either unsorted or a sorted T cell fraction (not recorded which). The sequence came from a male donor with ankylosing spondylitis or in good health (not recorded which).

CDR3 DNA sequence: TGCAGCGTCCGGGACAACGAAGAGACCCAGTACTTC. As protein: CSVRDNEETQYF. The rearrangement links TRBV29-1 to TRBJ2-5; possible D gene TRBD1, 6 bases. Germline assignment: CDR1 SQVTM and CDR2 ANQGSEA. This CDR3 spans 12 amino acids. V lost 6 bases, J lost 3 bases, and 11 bases lay in between.